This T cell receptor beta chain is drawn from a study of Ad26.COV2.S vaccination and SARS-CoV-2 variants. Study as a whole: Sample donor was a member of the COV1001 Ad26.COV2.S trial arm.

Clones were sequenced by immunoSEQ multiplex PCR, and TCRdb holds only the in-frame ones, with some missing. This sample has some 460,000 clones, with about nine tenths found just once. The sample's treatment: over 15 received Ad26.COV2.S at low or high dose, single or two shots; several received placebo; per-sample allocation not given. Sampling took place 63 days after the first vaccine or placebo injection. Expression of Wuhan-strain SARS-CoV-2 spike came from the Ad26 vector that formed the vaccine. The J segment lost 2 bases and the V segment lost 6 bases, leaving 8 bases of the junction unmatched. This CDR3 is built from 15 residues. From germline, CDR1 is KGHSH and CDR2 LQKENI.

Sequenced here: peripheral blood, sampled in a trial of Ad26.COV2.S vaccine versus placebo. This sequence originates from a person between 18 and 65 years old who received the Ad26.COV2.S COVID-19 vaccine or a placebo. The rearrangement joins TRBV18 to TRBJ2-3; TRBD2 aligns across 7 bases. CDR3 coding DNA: TGTGCCAGCTCCCCGACTAGCACGAACACAGATACGCAGTATTTT. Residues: CASSPTSTNTDTQYF.